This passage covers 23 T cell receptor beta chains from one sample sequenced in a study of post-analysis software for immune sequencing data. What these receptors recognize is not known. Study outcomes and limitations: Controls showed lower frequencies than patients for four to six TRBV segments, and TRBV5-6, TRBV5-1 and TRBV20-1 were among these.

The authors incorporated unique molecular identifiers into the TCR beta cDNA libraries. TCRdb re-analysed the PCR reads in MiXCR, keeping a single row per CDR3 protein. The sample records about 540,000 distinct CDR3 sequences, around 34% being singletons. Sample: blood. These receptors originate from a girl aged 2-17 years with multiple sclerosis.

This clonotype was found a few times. The chain's CDR3 is CASSLDGFGTDTQYF. CDR3 nucleotide sequence: TGTGCCAGCAGCTTAGACGGGTTCGGCACAGATACGCAGTATTTT. This chain joins TRBV11-2 and TRBJ2-3; D not resolved. Germline V lookup: CDR1 SGHAT, CDR2 FQNNGV. V lost 0 bases and J 1 base, leaving 8 bases between the germline ends. The CDR3 runs to 15 residues.

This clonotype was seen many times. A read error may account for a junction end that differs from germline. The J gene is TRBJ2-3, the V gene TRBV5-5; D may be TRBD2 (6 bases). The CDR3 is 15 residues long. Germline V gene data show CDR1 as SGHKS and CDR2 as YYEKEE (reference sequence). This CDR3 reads CASSLDGTSTDTQYF. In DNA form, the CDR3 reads TGCGCCAGCAGCTTGGATGGGACTAGCACAGATACGCAGTATTTT. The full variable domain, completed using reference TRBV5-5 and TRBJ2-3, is DAGVTQSPTHLIKTRGQQVTLRCSPISGHKSVSWYQQVLGQGPQFIFQYYEKEERGRGNFPDRFSARQFPNYSSELNVNALLLGDSALYLCASSLDGTSTDTQYFGPGTRLTVL.

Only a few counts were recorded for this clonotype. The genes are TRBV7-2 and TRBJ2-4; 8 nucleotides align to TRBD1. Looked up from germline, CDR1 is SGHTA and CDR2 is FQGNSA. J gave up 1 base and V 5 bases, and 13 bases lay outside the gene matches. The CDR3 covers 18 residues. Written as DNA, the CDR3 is TGTGCCAGCAGCCCTTCGAGGAACAGGGGGACGGCCAAAAACATTCAGTACTTC. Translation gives CASSPSRNRGTAKNIQYF.

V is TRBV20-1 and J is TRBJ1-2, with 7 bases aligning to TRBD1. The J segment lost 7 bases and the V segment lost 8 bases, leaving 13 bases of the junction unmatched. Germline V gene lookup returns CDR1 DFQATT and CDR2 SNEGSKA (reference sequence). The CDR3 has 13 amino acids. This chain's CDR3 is CSPRTGTVSGYTF. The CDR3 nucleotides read TGCAGTCCTCGTACCGGGACAGTTAGTGGCTACACCTTC.

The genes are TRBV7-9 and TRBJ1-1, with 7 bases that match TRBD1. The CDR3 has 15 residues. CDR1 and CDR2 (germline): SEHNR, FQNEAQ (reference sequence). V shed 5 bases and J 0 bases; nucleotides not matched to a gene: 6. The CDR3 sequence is CASSPGTAMNTEAFF. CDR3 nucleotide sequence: TGTGCCAGCAGCCCGGGGACAGCGATGAACACTGAAGCTTTCTTT.

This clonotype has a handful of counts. The CDR3 DNA sequence: TGCAGCGTTGAGGTGACAGGGATTAAGGGCTACACCTTC. Residues: CSVEVTGIKGYTF. The chain joins TRBV29-1 to TRBJ1-2, with TRBD1 identical over 7 bases. V trimming: 3 bases; J trimming: 8 bases; junction bases outside the gene matches: 9. Germline CDR1 and CDR2: SQVTM and ANQGSEA. The CDR3 has 13 residues.

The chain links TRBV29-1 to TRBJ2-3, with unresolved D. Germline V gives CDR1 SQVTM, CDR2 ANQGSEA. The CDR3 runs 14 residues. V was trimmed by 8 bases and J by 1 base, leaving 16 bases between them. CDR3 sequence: CSCFRVEGTDTQYF. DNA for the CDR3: TGCAGCTGTTTTAGGGTAGAGGGCACAGATACGCAGTATTTT.

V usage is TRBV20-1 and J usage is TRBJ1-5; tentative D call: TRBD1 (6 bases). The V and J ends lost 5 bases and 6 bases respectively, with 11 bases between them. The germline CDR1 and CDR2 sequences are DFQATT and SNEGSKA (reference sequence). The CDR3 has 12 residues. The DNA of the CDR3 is TGCAGTGCTGAGGGGGAAGGTCAGCCCCAGCATTTT. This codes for CSAEGEGQPQHF.

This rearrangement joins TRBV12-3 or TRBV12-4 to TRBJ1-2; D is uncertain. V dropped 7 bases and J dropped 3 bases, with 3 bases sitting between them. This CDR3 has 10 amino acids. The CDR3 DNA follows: TGTGCCAGCACCCACTATGGCTACACCTTC. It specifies CASTHYGYTF.

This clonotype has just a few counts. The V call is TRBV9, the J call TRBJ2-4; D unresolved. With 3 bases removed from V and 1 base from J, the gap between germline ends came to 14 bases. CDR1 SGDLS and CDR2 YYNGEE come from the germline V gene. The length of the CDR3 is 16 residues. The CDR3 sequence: CASSDDGLGAKNIQYF. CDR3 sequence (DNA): TGTGCCAGCAGCGACGACGGTCTAGGGGCCAAAAACATTCAGTACTTC.

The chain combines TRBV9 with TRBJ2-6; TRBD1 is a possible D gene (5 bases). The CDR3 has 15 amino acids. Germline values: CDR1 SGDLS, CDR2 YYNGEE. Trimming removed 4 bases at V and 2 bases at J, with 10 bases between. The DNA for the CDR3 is TGTGCCAGCAGCCTAAAGGGGACTGGGGCCAACGTCCTGACTTTC. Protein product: CASSLKGTGANVLTF.

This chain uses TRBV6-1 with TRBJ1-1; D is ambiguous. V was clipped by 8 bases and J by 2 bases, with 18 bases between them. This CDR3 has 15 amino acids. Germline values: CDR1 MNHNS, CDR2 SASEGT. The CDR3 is CASPEVRALNTEAFF. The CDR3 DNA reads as TGTGCCAGCCCTGAGGTCCGGGCCCTCAACACTGAAGCTTTCTTT.

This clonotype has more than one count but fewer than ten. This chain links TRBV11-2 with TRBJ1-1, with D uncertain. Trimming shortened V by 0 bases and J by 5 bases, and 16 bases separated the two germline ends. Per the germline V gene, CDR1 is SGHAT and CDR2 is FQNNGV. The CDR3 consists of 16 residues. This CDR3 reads CASSLEFGRRRTEAFF. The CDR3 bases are TGTGCCAGCAGCTTAGAGTTTGGGCGGAGGCGTACTGAAGCTTTCTTT.

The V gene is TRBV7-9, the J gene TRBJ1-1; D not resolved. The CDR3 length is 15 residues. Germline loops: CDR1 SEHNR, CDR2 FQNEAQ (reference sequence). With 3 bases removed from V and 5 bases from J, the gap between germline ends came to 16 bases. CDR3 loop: CASSFQPRVETEAFF. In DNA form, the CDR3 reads TGTGCCAGCAGCTTCCAGCCTCGGGTGGAGACTGAAGCTTTCTTT.

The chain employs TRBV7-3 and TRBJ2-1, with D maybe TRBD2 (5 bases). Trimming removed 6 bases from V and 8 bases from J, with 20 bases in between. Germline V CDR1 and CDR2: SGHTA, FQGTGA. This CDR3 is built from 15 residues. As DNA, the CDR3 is TGTGCCAGCAGTTCCGGCAGGAGGCTTCTAGATGAGCAGTTCTTC. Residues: CASSSGRRLLDEQFF.

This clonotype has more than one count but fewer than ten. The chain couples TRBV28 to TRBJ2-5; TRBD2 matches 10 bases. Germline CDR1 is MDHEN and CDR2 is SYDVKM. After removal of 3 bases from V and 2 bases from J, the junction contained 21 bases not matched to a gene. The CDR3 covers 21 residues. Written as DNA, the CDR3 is TGTGCCAGCAGTTTTTCAACAACAGCGGGGGGGCCACACGTGTCACAAGAGACCCAGTACTTC. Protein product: CASSFSTTAGGPHVSQETQYF.

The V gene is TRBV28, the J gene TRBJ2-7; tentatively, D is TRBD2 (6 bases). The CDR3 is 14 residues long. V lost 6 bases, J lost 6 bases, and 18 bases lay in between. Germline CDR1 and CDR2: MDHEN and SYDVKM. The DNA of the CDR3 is TGTGCCAGCAGCTTGCTGGGGGGACCTCTCGAGCAGTACGTC. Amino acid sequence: CASSLLGGPLEQYV.

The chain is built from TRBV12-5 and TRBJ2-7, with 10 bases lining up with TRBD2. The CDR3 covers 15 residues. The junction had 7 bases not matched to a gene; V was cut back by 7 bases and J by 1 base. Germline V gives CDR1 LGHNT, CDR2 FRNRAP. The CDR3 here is CASANIAGGSYEQYF. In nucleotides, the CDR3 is TGTGCTAGTGCCAACATAGCGGGGGGTTCCTACGAGCAGTACTTC.

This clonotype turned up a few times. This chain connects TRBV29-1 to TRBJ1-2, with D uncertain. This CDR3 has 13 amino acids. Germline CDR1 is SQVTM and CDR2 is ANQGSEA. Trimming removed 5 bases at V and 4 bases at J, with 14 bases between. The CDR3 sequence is CSVLSGPVYGYTF. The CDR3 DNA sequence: TGCAGCGTTCTGTCCGGCCCGGTCTATGGCTACACCTTC.

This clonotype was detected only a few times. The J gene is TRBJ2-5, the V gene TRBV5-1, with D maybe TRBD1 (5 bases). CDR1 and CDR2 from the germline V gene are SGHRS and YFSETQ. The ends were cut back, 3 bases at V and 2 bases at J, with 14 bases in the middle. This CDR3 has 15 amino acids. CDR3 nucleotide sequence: TGCGCCAGCAGCTCGCCTAGGGGTTGGCAAGAGACCCAGTACTTC. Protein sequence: CASSSPRGWQETQYF.

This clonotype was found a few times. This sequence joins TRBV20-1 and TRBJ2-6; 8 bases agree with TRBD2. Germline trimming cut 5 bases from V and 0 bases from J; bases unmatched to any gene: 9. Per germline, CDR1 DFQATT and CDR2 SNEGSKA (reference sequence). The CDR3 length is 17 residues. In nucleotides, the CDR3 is TGCAGTGCTCGATTAAGCGGGGGCAGCTCTGGGGCCAACGTCCTGACTTTC. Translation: CSARLSGGSSGANVLTF.

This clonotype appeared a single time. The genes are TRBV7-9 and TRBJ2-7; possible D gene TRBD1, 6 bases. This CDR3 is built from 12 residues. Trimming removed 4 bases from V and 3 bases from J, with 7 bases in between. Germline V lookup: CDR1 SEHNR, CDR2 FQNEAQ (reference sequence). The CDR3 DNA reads TGTGCCAGCAGCTGGACAGACTACGAGCAGTACTTC. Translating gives CASSWTDYEQYF.

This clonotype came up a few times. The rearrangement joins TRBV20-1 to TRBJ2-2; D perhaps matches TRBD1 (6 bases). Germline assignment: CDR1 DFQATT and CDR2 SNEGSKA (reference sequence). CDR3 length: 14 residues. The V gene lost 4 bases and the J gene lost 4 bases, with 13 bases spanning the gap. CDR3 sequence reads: CSAKSTGTTGELFF. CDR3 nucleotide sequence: TGCAGTGCTAAGAGTACAGGGACCACCGGGGAGCTGTTTTTT.